The next 2 T cell receptor beta chains were all read from a single sample in a study of CD8+ T cells in alopecia areata (dated by TCRdb to 2016 to 2019). Libraries were made using the immunoSEQ multiplex PCR assay. RNA was extracted from all samples and reverse transcribed into cDNA, which served as template for TCR sequencing. This immuneACCESS table, as held by TCRdb, lists in-frame sequences with V and J called but not all clones. Of the missing ones, under half trace to an unresolved V gene in checked studies; the others have no known cause. The sample table lists approximately 43,000 clones, 50% to 70% of them with a count of one. The ten most abundant clones make up under 25% of the sample. Sample time point, as interpreted from the label and publication: more than 3 weeks on oral tofacitinib. The treatment or condition label for this specimen denotes: oral pan-JAK inhibitor, 5-10 mg twice daily.

Sample: CD8+ T cells sorted from blood, taken at week 4, from a patient treated with tofacitinib. These receptors all stem from a human donor with alopecia areata.

This clone was counted between two and nine times. The V and J genes are TRBV29-1 and TRBJ2-3; D is unresolved. Germline V gene data show CDR1 as SQVTM and CDR2 as ANQGSEA. The CDR3 totals 13 residues. V gave up 4 bases and J gave up 1 base, with 9 bases separating them. CDR3 bases: TGCAGCGTTGTCTATGAGGGCACAGATACGCAGTATTTT. Encoded protein: CSVVYEGTDTQYF.

This sequence joins TRBV9 and TRBJ1-2; perhaps TRBD1 as D (6 bases). The CDR3 contains 17 residues. V dropped 0 bases and J dropped 0 bases, with 15 bases sitting between them. The germline V gene has CDR1 SGDLS and CDR2 YYNGEE. The CDR3 loop is CASSVGAGEAPNYGYTF. In nucleotides, the CDR3 is TGTGCCAGCAGCGTAGGGGCAGGGGAAGCCCCTAACTATGGCTACACCTTC.